Listed below are T cell receptor beta chains from one sample, sequenced in a study of T cells of healthy individuals. TCRdb re-derived calls from the 5' RACE reads in MiXCR, one entry per CDR3 protein. The data show approximately 52,000 distinct CDR3 sequences, roughly 14% seen once. These TCRs come from a human donor in good health. The CDR3 runs from the conserved cysteine through the conserved F or W. A D gene is named only where the DNA matches it firmly. The size field is filled for only some rows; it gives once, few, many or a size class.

V	D	size	J	CDR3	DNA
TRBV4-3	.	few	TRBJ2-5	CASSQDVTQETQYF	TGCGCCAGCAGCCAAGATGTGACCCAAGAGACCCAGTACTTC
TRBV5-6	TRBD2	.	TRBJ2-5	CASSLFVIRLAGDQETQYF	TGTGCCAGCAGCTTGTTTGTTATTAGACTAGCGGGGGACCAAGAGACCCAGTACTTC
TRBV6-6	TRBD2	.	TRBJ2-5	CASSPRTSSETQYF	TGTGCCAGCAGTCCCCGGACTAGTTCGGAGACCCAGTACTTC
TRBV25-1	TRBD1	once	TRBJ1-3	CASSGPGQGSYGNTIYF	TGTGCCAGCAGTGGACCGGGACAGGGATCTTATGGAAACACCATATATTTT
TRBV6-1	.	.	TRBJ1-1	CASSKKVNTEAFF	TGTGCCAGCAGTAAAAAAGTGAACACTGAAGCTTTCTTT
TRBV11-2	.	many	TRBJ2-4	CASSPWGTQIAKNIQYF	TGTGCCAGCAGCCCATGGGGCACCCAAATAGCCAAAAACATTCAGTACTTC
TRBV5-1	.	many	TRBJ2-2	CASSFAGSGELFF	TGCGCCAGCAGCTTTGCGGGGTCCGGGGAGCTGTTTTTT
TRBV19	TRBD1	.	TRBJ2-5	CASSTDRGQETQYF	TGTGCCAGTAGTACAGACAGGGGTCAAGAGACCCAGTACTTC
TRBV9	.	many	TRBJ2-3	CASSVSPGSTDTQYF	TGTGCCAGCAGCGTTTCACCCGGGAGCACAGATACGCAGTATTTT
TRBV7-6	.	.	TRBJ2-1	CASSLGGLEHNEQFF	TGTGCCAGCAGCTTAGGAGGTTTGGAGCACAATGAGCAGTTCTTC
TRBV7-8	.	.	TRBJ2-7	CASSSGLTYEQYF	TGTGCCAGCAGCTCGGGTCTTACCTACGAGCAGTACTTC
TRBV12-3/TRBV12-4	.	.	TRBJ2-2	CASSPRGSTGELFF	TGTGCCAGCAGCCCACGGGGATCCACCGGGGAGCTGTTTTTT
TRBV6-2/TRBV6-3	.	few	TRBJ2-7	CASRFDSYEQYF	TGTGCCAGCAGGTTCGACTCCTACGAGCAGTACTTC
TRBV7-3	.	many	TRBJ1-6	CASSSGPDNSPLHF	TGTGCCAGCAGCTCGGGTCCCGATAATTCACCCCTCCACTTT
TRBV7-2	.	many	TRBJ1-5	CASSATGINQPQHF	TGTGCCAGCAGCGCGACAGGAATCAATCAGCCCCAGCATTTT
TRBV30	.	many	TRBJ1-6	CASRADSYNSPLHF	TGTGCCTCGCGAGCAGACTCCTATAATTCACCCCTCCACTTT
TRBV3-1	TRBD2	many	TRBJ2-1	CASSPFRSGNNEQFF	TGTGCCAGCAGCCCTTTTAGAAGCGGGAACAATGAGCAGTTCTTC
TRBV4-3	.	few	TRBJ2-7	CASSLGRNSYEQYF	TGCGCCAGCAGCCTGGGACGTAACTCCTACGAGCAGTACTTC
TRBV30	TRBD1	.	TRBJ1-1	CAWSGQGALAAFF	TGTGCCTGGAGTGGACAGGGGGCCCTTGCAGCTTTCTTT
TRBV19	.	many	TRBJ2-1	CASSIGISYNEQFF	TGTGCCAGTAGTATCGGGATCTCCTACAATGAGCAGTTCTTC
TRBV10-3	.	many	TRBJ1-2	CAISDVPTYGYTF	TGTGCCATCAGTGACGTCCCTACTTATGGCTACACCTTC
TRBV7-2	.	many	TRBJ1-6	CASSLAVVQARSPLHF	TGTGCCAGCAGCTTAGCCGTAGTCCAGGCGCGCTCACCCCTCCACTTT
TRBV7-9	.	many	TRBJ2-5	CASSLPSGGVIETQYF	TGTGCCAGCAGCTTGCCCTCCGGTGGTGTAATAGAGACCCAGTACTTC
TRBV4-3	TRBD2	many	TRBJ2-5	CASSQAGTRGETQYF	TGCGCCAGCAGCCAAGCCGGGACTAGAGGCGAGACCCAGTACTTC
TRBV5-1	.	.	TRBJ1-2	CASSASSWDGANYGYTF	TGCGCCAGCAGCGCGAGCTCTTGGGACGGAGCTAACTATGGCTACACCTTC
TRBV29-1	TRBD2	many	TRBJ2-3	CSVLGGFTDTQYF	TGCAGCGTCCTGGGGGGGTTCACAGATACGCAGTATTTT
TRBV6-1	TRBD1	.	TRBJ2-7	CASSEEKGQASSYEQYF	TGTGCCAGCAGTGAAGAAAAAGGACAGGCATCTTCCTACGAGCAGTACTTC
TRBV5-6	.	.	TRBJ1-1	CASSLDSYNSEAFF	TGTGCCAGCAGCCTGGACAGTTATAATTCTGAAGCTTTCTTT
TRBV7-9	.	few	TRBJ2-3	CASSPQGGRQYF	TGTGCCAGCAGTCCCCAGGGGGGACGGCAGTATTTT
TRBV14	.	many	TRBJ1-1	CAVRGRGTEAFF	TGTGCCGTGAGGGGCAGGGGCACTGAAGCTTTTTTT
TRBV2	TRBD1	few	TRBJ2-5	CASSLRGRGETQYF	TGTGCCAGCAGTCTCAGGGGGCGCGGGGAGACCCAGTACTTC
TRBV7-9	.	.	TRBJ2-7	CASSLAARSEQYF	TGTGCCAGCAGCTTAGCGGCCCGTTCCGAGCAGTACTTC
TRBV2	.	.	TRBJ1-2	CASSLTNYGYTF	TGTGCCAGCAGTTTAACCAACTATGGCTACACCTTC
TRBV15	TRBD2	many	TRBJ2-7	CATSRSLGLAGAGNYEQYF	TGTGCCACCAGCAGGTCCCTTGGACTAGCGGGAGCCGGGAACTACGAGCAGTACTTC
TRBV7-2	.	many	TRBJ2-3	CASSPRTGSVGDTQYF	TGTGCCAGCAGCCCCCGGACCGGGAGCGTGGGAGATACGCAGTATTTT
TRBV5-1	.	.	TRBJ2-4	CASSLGGDGNIQYF	TGCGCCAGCAGCTTGGGTGGAGATGGAAACATTCAGTACTTC
TRBV19	TRBD2	few	TRBJ2-7	CASSIQAGSSYEQYF	TGTGCCAGTAGTATCCAAGCGGGGAGCTCCTACGAGCAGTACTTC
TRBV24-1	.	many	TRBJ2-6	CATSEPRGANVLTF	TGTGCCACCAGCGAACCTCGGGGGGCCAACGTCCTGACTTTC
TRBV21-1	.	few	TRBJ2-3	CASSKSRRSTDTQYF	TGTGCCAGCAGCAAATCAAGACGGAGCACAGATACGCAGTATTTT
TRBV9	.	once	TRBJ1-1	CASSVAGTFTEAFF	TGTGCCAGCAGCGTAGCAGGGACTTTCACTGAAGCTTTCTTT